Listed below are T cell receptor beta chains from one sample, sequenced in a study of response to subunit inactivated influenza vaccine. MiXCR was run by TCRdb on the RT-PCR reads, yielding one entry per CDR3 protein. Of a few hundred thousand distinct CDR3 sequences listed, around 13% are singletons. Sample: PBMCs from blood, taken 11 to 12 days after vaccination. Every receptor here comes from a man between 50 and 59 years old who received an inactivated influenza vaccine. The CDR3 runs from the conserved cysteine through the conserved F or W. D genes are given only for firm matches. The size of a clone is reported for some rows only, either as once, few or many, or as a class for expanded clones.

D gene	J gene	clone size	V gene	CDR3 DNA	CDR3 protein
.	TRBJ2-3	.	TRBV28	TGTGCCAGCAGTCGAGTACGAAGCACAGATACGCAGTATTTT	CASSRVRSTDTQYF
TRBD1	TRBJ2-7	.	TRBV12-3/TRBV12-4	TGTGCCAGCAGGGTGACAGGGTTCGAGCAGTACTTC	CASRVTGFEQYF
.	TRBJ2-1	many	TRBV29-1	TGCAGCGTCCCCGCCCCCACAAATGAGCAGTTCTTC	CSVPAPTNEQFF
TRBD1	TRBJ1-6	.	TRBV5-1	TGCGCCAGCAGCTCCGGGGACAGAGATTCACCCCTCCACTTT	CASSSGDRDSPLHF
.	TRBJ2-7	.	TRBV27	TGTGCCAGCAGTTTTTCACAGGGCGCTCTCCCGTACTTC	CASSFSQGALPYF
.	TRBJ2-7	.	TRBV12-3/TRBV12-4	TGTGCCAGCAGTTTTACAGGGAAATCCTACGAGCAGTACTTC	CASSFTGKSYEQYF
.	TRBJ2-5	.	TRBV7-9	TGTGCCAGCACCGGCGGGGCTAAAGAGACCCAGCACTTC	CASTGGAKETQHF
.	TRBJ1-5	.	TRBV7-9	TGTGCCAGCAGCCCCACAGGGAAAGTTGGTCAGCCCCAGCATTTT	CASSPTGKVGQPQHF
.	TRBJ2-5	few	TRBV4-2	TGTGCCAGCAGCCAAGAATCCGGCCCAGTGGCGGAGACCCAGTACTTC	CASSQESGPVAETQYF
TRBD1	TRBJ2-7	.	TRBV2	TGTGCCAGCAGTGTACAGGGGAGAGCGGCATACTACTACGAGCAGTACTTC	CASSVQGRAAYYYEQYF
TRBD2	TRBJ2-2	few	TRBV9	TGTGCCAGTAGACTAGCGGTTAACACCGGGGAGCTGTTTTTT	CASRLAVNTGELFF
.	TRBJ2-1	few	TRBV29-1	TGCAGCGTTGACCGTAACCCCTACAATGAGCAGTTCTTC	CSVDRNPYNEQFF
.	TRBJ2-6	.	TRBV7-2	TGTGCCAGCAGCTATCGGGGTACTGGGGCCAACGTCCTGACTTTC	CASSYRGTGANVLTF
TRBD2	TRBJ2-3	few	TRBV27	TGTGCCAGCAGTTTCGACGGACTAGCGGGGATTCTGCGTCCCACGCAGTATTTT	CASSFDGLAGILRPTQYF
.	TRBJ2-5	few	TRBV12-3/TRBV12-4	TGTGCCAGCACCTCCGCTGGGCCTCTGTCCTTC	CASTSAGPLSF
.	TRBJ1-1	few	TRBV6-2/TRBV6-3	TGTGCCAGCAGTTACACCCGCGGGGGGACTGGAACTGAAGCTTTCTTT	CASSYTRGGTGTEAFF
.	TRBJ2-1	few	TRBV12-3/TRBV12-4	TGTGCCAGCAGACCGGGACTGGCGGGTAATGAGCAGTTCTTC	CASRPGLAGNEQFF
TRBD2	TRBJ2-7	.	TRBV6-2/TRBV6-3	TGTGCCAGCAGTTACTCGATCCGAGGGACTAGCGGGGTGAGCTCCTACGAGCAGTACTTC	CASSYSIRGTSGVSSYEQYF
.	TRBJ2-5	few	TRBV5-1	TGCGCCAGCAGCTTGAATTCTTGGTCGGAGACCCAGTACTTC	CASSLNSWSETQYF
.	TRBJ1-5	.	TRBV7-2	TGTGCCAGCAGGCCTACAGGGAATAGCAATCAGCCCCAGCATTTT	CASRPTGNSNQPQHF